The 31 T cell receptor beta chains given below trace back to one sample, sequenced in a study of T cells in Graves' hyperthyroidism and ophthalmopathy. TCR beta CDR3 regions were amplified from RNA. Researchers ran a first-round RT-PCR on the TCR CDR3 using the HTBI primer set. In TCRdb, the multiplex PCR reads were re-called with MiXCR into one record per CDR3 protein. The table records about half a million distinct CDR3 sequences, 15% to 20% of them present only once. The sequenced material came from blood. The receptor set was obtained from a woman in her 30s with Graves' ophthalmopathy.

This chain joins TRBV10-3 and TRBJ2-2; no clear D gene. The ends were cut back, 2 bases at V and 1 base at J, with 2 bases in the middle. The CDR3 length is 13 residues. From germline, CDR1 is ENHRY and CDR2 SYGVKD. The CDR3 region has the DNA TGTGCCATCAGTGAGCTGAACACCGGGGAGCTGTTTTTT. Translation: CAISELNTGELFF.

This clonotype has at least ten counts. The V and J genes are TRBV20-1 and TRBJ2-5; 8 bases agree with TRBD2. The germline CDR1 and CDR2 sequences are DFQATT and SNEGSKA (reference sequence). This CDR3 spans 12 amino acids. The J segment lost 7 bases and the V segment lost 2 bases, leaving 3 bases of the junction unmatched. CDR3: CSARSSGGTQYF. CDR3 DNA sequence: TGCAGTGCTAGATCCAGCGGGGGGACCCAGTACTTC.

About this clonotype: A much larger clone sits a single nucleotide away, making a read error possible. CDR3 sequence (DNA): TGTGCCAGCGGGAACGGGATTGTGGTTAGCACAGATACGCAGTATTTT. It codes for CASGNGIVVSTDTQYF. The gene calls are TRBV2 and TRBJ2-3; a weak D match, TRBD2 (5 bases). This CDR3 has 16 amino acids. V lost 8 bases and J lost 0, with 18 bases in between. Germline CDR1 and CDR2: SNHLY and FYNNEI.

Here the CDR3 reads CASSSGLAGAGGTQYF. For the CDR3, the DNA is TGTGCCAGCAGTTCGGGACTAGCGGGAGCCGGTGGGACCCAGTACTTC. The rearrangement uses TRBV6-1 and TRBJ2-5; 14 bases map to TRBD2. The germline V gene encodes CDR1 MNHNS and CDR2 SASEGT. This CDR3 has 16 amino acids. The V gene end was trimmed by 5 bases and the J gene end by 7 bases; junction bases not matched to a gene: 9.

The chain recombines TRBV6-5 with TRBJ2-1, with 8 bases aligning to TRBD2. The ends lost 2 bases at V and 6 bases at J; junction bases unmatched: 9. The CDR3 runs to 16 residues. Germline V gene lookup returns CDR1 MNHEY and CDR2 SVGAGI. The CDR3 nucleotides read TGTGCCAGCAGTTACCTTGGTTTACGGGGGGGCAATGAGCAGTTCTTC. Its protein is CASSYLGLRGGNEQFF.

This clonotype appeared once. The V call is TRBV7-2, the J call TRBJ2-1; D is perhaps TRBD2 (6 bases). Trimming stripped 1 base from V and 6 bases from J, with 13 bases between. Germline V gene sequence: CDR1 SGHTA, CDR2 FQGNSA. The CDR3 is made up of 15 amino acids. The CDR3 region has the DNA TGTGCCAGCAGCTTAGGGGTCCTAGCGAGCAATGAGCAGTTCTTC. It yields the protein CASSLGVLASNEQFF.

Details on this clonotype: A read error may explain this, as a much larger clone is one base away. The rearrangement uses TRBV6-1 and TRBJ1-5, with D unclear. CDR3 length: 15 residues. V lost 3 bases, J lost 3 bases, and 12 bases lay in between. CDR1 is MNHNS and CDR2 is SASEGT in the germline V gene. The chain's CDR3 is CASSERTMHNQPQHF. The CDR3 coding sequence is TGTGCCAGCAGTGAGAGGACCATGCACAATCAGCCCCAGCATTTT.

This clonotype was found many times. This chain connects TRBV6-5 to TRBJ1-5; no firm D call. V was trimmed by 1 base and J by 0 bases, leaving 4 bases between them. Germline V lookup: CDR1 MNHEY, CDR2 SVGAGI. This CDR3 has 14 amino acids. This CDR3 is CASSYYNSNQPQHF. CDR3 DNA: TGTGCCAGCAGTTACTACAATAGCAATCAGCCCCAGCATTTT.

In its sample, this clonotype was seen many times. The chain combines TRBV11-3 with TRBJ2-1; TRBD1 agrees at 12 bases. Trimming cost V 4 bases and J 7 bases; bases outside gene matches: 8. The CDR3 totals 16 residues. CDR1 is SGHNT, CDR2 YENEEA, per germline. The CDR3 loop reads CASSSLGTGGYNEQFF. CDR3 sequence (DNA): TGTGCCAGCAGCTCCCTCGGGACAGGGGGCTATAATGAGCAGTTCTTC.

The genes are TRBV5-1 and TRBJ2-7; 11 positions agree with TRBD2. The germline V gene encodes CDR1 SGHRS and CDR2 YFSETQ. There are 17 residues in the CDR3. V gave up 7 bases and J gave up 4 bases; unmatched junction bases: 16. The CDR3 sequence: CASSYPSILAGVYEQYF. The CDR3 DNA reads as TGCGCCAGCTCCTATCCCTCCATACTAGCGGGAGTATACGAGCAGTACTTC.

CDR3 DNA: TGTGCCAGCAGCCAAGCCGTCTCAATCCGGGGCTACGAGCAGTACTTC. Encoded protein: CASSQAVSIRGYEQYF. The rearrangement links TRBV14 to TRBJ2-7; D possibly corresponds to TRBD2 (5 bases). CDR1 is SGHDN, CDR2 FVKESK, per germline. The CDR3 is 16 amino acids. Trimming took off 1 base at V and 3 bases at J, with 16 bases between the two ends.

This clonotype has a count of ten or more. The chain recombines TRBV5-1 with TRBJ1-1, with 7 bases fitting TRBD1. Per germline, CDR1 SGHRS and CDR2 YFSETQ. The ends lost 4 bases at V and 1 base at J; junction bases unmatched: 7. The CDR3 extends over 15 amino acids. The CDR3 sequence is CASSATTGRNTEAFF. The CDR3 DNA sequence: TGCGCCAGCAGCGCTACGACAGGGCGGAACACTGAAGCTTTCTTT. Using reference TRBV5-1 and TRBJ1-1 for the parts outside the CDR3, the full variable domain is KAGVTQTPRYLIKTRGQQVTLSCSPISGHRSVSWYQQTPGQGLQFLFEYFSETQRNKGNFPGRFSGRQFSNSRSEMNVSTLELGDSALYLCASSATTGRNTEAFFGQGTRLTVV.

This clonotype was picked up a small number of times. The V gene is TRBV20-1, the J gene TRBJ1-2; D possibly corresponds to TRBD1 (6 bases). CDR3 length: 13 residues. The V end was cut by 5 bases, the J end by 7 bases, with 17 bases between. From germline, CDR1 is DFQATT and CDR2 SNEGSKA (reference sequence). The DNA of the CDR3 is TGCAGTGCTCTGCCAGGGGCCTGGGGTGGCTACACCTTC. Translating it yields CSALPGAWGGYTF.

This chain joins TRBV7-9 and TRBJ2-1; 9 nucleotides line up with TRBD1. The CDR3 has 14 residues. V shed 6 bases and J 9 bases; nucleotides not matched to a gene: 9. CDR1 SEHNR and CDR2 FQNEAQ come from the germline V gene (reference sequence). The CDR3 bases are TGTGCCAGCAGTTCCGGGACAGGGATGCTTGAGCAGTTCTTC. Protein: CASSSGTGMLEQFF.

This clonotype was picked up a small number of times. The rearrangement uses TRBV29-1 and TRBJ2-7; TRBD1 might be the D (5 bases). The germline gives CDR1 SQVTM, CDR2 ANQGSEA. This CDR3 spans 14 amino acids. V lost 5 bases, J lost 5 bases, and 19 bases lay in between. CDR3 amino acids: CSVTSRTSIDEQYF. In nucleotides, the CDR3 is TGCAGCGTTACCAGCCGGACAAGCATCGACGAGCAGTACTTC.

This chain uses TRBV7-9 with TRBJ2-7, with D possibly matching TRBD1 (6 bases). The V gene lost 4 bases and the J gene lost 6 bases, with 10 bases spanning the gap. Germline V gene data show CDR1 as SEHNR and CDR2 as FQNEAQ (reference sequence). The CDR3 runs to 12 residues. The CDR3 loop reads CASSSPGAEQYF. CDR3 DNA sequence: TGTGCCAGCAGCTCCCCAGGGGCCGAGCAGTACTTC.

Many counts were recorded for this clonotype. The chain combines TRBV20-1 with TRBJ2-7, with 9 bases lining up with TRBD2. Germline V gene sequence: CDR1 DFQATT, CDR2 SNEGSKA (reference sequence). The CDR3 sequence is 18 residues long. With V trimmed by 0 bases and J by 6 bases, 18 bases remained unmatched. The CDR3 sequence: CSARDGLAGTPAGLEQYF. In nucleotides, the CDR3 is TGCAGTGCTAGAGATGGGCTAGCGGGAACCCCCGCTGGGCTCGAGCAGTACTTC.

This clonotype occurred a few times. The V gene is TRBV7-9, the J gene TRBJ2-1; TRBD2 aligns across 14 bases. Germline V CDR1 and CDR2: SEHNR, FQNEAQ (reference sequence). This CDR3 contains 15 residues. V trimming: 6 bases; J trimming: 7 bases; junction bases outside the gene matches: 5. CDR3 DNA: TGTGCCAGCAGTACCCGGACTAGCGGGAGGAATGAGCAGTTCTTC. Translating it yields CASSTRTSGRNEQFF.

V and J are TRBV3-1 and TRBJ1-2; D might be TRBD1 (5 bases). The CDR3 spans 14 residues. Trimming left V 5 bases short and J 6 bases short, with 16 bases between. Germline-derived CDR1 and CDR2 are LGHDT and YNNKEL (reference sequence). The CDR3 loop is CASSAGPGADGYTF. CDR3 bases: TGTGCCAGCAGCGCGGGGCCCGGGGCCGATGGCTACACCTTC. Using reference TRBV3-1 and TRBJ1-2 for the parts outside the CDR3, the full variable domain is DTAVSQTPKYLVTQMGNDKSIKCEQNLGHDTMYWYKQDSKKFLKIMFSYNNKELIINETVPNRFSPKSPDKAHLNLHINSLELGDSAVYFCASSAGPGADGYTFGSGTRLTVV.

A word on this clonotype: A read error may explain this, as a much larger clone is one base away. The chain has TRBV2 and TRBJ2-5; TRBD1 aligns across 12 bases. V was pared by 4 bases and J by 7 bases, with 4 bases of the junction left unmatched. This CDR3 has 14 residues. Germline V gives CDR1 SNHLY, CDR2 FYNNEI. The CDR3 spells CASSGDRGPGTQYF. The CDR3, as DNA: TGTGCCAGCAGTGGGGACAGGGGGCCAGGGACCCAGTACTTC. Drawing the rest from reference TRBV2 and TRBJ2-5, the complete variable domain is EPEVTQTPSHQVTQMGQEVILRCVPISNHLYFYWYRQILGQKVEFLVSFYNNEISEKSEIFDDQFSVERPDGSNFTLKIRSTKLEDSAMYFCASSGDRGPGTQYFGPGTRLLVL.

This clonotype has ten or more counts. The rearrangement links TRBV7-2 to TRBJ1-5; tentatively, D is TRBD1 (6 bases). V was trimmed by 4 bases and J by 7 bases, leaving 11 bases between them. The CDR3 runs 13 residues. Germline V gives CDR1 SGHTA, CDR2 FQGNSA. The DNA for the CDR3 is TGTGCCAGCAGCTGGTTACAGGGACAGCCCCAGCATTTT. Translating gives CASSWLQGQPQHF.

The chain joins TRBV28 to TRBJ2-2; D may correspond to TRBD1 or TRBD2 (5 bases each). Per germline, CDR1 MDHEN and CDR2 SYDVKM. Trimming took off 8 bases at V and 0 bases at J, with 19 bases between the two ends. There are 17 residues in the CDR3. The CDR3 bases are TGTGCCAGCGGTCCCCGGGGCTCTACTACGAACACCGGGGAGCTGTTTTTT. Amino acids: CASGPRGSTTNTGELFF.

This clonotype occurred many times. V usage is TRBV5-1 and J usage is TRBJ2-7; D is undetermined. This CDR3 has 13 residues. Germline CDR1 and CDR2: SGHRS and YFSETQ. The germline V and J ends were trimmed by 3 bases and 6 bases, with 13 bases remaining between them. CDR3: CASSSGRRPEQYF. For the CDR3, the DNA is TGCGCCAGCAGCTCCGGCCGGCGCCCCGAGCAGTACTTC.

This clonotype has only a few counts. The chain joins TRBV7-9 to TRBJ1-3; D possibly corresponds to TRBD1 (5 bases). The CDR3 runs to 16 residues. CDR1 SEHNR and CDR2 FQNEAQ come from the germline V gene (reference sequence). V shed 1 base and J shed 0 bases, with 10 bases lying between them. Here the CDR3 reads CASSLEGYRSGNTIYF. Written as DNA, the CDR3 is TGTGCCAGCAGCTTAGAGGGGTATCGCTCTGGAAACACCATATATTTT.

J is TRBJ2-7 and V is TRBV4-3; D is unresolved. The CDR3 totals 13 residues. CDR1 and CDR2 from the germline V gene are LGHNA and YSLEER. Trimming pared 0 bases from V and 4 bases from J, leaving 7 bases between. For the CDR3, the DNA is TGCGCCAGCAGCCAAGATACCCCGTACGAGCAGTACTTC. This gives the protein CASSQDTPYEQYF.

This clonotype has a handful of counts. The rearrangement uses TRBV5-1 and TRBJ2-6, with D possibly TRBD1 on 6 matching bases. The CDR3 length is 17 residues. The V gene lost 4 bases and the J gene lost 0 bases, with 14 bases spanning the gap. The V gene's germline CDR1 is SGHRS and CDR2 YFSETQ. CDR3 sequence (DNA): TGCGCCAGCAGCATAGGGGGTTCCAGCTCTGGGGCCAACGTCCTGACTTTC. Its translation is CASSIGGSSSGANVLTF.

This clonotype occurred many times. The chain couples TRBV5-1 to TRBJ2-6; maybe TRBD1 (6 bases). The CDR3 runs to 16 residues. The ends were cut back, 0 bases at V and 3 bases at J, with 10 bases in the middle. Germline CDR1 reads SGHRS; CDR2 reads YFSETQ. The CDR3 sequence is CASSLVGANGANVLTF. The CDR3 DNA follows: TGCGCCAGCAGCTTGGTGGGGGCAAATGGGGCCAACGTCCTGACTTTC. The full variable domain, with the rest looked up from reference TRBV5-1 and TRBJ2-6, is KAGVTQTPRYLIKTRGQQVTLSCSPISGHRSVSWYQQTPGQGLQFLFEYFSETQRNKGNFPGRFSGRQFSNSRSEMNVSTLELGDSALYLCASSLVGANGANVLTFGAGSRLTVL.

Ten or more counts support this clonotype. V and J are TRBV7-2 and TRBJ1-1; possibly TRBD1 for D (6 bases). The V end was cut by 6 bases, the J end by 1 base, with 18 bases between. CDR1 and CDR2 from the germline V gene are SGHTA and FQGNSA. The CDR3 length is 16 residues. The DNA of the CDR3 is TGTGCCAGCAGACCTTTTGGGACATCCACGAACACTGAAGCTTTCTTT. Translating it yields CASRPFGTSTNTEAFF.

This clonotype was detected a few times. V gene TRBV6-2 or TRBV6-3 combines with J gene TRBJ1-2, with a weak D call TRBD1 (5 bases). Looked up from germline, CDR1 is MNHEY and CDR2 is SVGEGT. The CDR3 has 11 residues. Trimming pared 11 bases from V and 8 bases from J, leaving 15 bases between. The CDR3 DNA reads TGTGCCGCCGGCGGAGGGGACGGCTACACCTTC. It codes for CAAGGGDGYTF.

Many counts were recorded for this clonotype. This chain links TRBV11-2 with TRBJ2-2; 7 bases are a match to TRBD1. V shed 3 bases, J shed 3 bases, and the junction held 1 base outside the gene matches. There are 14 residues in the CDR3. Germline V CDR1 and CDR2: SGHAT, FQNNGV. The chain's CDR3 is CASSFRGYTGELFF. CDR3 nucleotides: TGTGCCAGCAGCTTCAGGGGGTACACCGGGGAGCTGTTTTTT.

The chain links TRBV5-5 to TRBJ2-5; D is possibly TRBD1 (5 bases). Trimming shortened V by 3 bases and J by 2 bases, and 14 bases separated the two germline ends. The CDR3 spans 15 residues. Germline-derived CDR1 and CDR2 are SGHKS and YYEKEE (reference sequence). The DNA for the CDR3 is TGTGCCAGCAGCTGGACCCCAGGGCCGCAAGAGACCCAGTACTTC. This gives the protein CASSWTPGPQETQYF.